The 22 T cell receptor beta chains given below trace back to one sample, sequenced in a study of shared clonotypes between healthy human individuals. The data were produced by immunoSEQ multiplex PCR, yet TCRdb's version contains in-frame clones alone and is incomplete. This sample yields over 850,000 clones, of which 75% to 80% are seen a single time; 0.5% to 0.6% belongs to the top ten. Sequences were obtained from memory CD4+ T cells from PBMCs. Subset reported: CD45RA-negative fraction. All receptors derive from a young man in good health. Some clones in this sample may be carry-over from other donors' samples.

The chain has TRBV5-1 and TRBJ2-3; tentative D call: TRBD1 (6 bases). V gave up 4 bases and J gave up 1 base, with 10 bases separating them. There are 14 residues in the CDR3. The germline CDR1 and CDR2 sequences are SGHRS and YFSETQ. As DNA, the CDR3 is TGCGCCAGCAGCGCCGGGACACGCACAGATACGCAGTATTTT. Protein: CASSAGTRTDTQYF.

The chain has TRBV28 and TRBJ2-3; 9 nucleotides align to TRBD2. The trim removed 8 bases at V and 0 bases at J, leaving 9 bases unmatched. Germline CDR1 and CDR2: MDHEN and SYDVKM. CDR3 size: 16 residues. The CDR3 region is CASGPLAGSSTDTQYF. Here the CDR3 DNA reads TGTGCCAGCGGACCACTAGCGGGCTCAAGCACAGATACGCAGTATTTT.

V is TRBV5-1 and J is TRBJ2-3, with a tentative D call TRBD2 (5 bases). CDR1 is SGHRS and CDR2 is YFSETQ in the germline V gene. V was trimmed by 1 base and J by 1 base, leaving 10 bases between them. The CDR3 runs 15 residues. The CDR3 sequence: CASSLYPEGTDTQYF. CDR3 coding DNA: TGCGCCAGCAGCTTGTATCCGGAGGGCACAGATACGCAGTATTTT.

This chain connects TRBV5-3 to TRBJ2-7, with 8 bases lining up with TRBD1. TRBV5-3 is an open reading frame whose function is uncertain. V lost 1 base and J lost 3; bases outside the gene matches: 6. There are 15 residues in the CDR3. The DNA of the CDR3 is TGTGCCAGAAGCTTGTATGCAGGGGGCGGCTACGAGCAGTACTTC. Translation: CARSLYAGGGYEQYF.

The chain couples TRBV7-3 to TRBJ2-1; 13 bases agree with TRBD2. With V trimmed by 5 bases and J by 2 bases, 12 bases remained unmatched. CDR1 and CDR2 (germline): SGHTA, FQGTGA. CDR3 length: 19 amino acids. The CDR3 DNA reads TGTGCCAGCAGCCCCCGACTAGCGGGAGGCCCAGTGGCCTACAATGAGCAGTTCTTC. Its translation: CASSPRLAGGPVAYNEQFF.

J is TRBJ2-4 and V is TRBV7-6, with D possibly being TRBD1 (6 bases). CDR3 size: 14 residues. V lost 2 bases, J lost 6 bases, and 11 bases lay in between. From germline, CDR1 is SGHVS and CDR2 FNYEAQ. The CDR3 loop is CASSLRGRGNIQYF. The CDR3 coding sequence is TGTGCCAGCAGCTTACGGGGCAGGGGAAACATTCAGTACTTC. The variable domain in full, with the rest retrieved from reference TRBV7-6 and TRBJ2-4, is GAGVSQSPRYKVTKRGQDVALRCDPISGHVSLYWYRQALGQGPEFLTYFNYEAQQDKSGLPNDRFSAERPEGSISTLTIQRTEQRDSAMYRCASSLRGRGNIQYFGAGTRLSVL.

The J gene is TRBJ2-5, the V gene TRBV10-2; TRBD2 matches 10 bases. J was trimmed by 3 bases and V by 8 bases; bases with no gene match: 3. The length of the CDR3 is 13 residues. Germline V gene lookup returns CDR1 WSHSY and CDR2 SAAADI. CDR3 sequence (DNA): TGCGCCAGCGGGACTAGCGTCGAAGAGACCCAGTACTTC. It is translated as CASGTSVEETQYF.

The J gene is TRBJ2-1, the V gene TRBV28, with D perhaps TRBD1 or TRBD2 (5 bases each). The CDR3 consists of 15 residues. Trimming removed 2 bases from V and 2 bases from J, with 10 bases in between. Germline V gene data show CDR1 as MDHEN and CDR2 as SYDVKM. CDR3 amino acids: CASSLGGAPYNEQFF. The CDR3 nucleotides are TGTGCCAGCAGTTTAGGGGGTGCGCCCTACAATGAGCAGTTCTTC.

This sequence joins TRBV5-1 and TRBJ1-2, with TRBD1 matching 10 bases. Germline V gene sequence: CDR1 SGHRS, CDR2 YFSETQ. The V gene end was trimmed by 0 bases and the J gene end by 5 bases; junction bases not matched to a gene: 13. The CDR3 is made up of 18 amino acids. In nucleotides, the CDR3 is TGCGCCAGCAGCTTGGACGGACAGGGGGGCCCTGGTAGATATGGCTACACCTTC. It yields the protein CASSLDGQGGPGRYGYTF.

The chain employs TRBV29-1 and TRBJ2-3; TRBD2 matches 9 bases. The CDR3 spans 18 residues. Germline V gene lookup returns CDR1 SQVTM and CDR2 ANQGSEA. Unmatched junction bases numbered 14, after V lost 0 bases and J lost 4 bases. In nucleotides, the CDR3 is TGCAGCGTTGAAGATCTTCCTGGGACTAGCCCCCATTCAGATACGCAGTATTTT. It yields the protein CSVEDLPGTSPHSDTQYF.

This sequence joins TRBV15 and TRBJ1-1, with a possible D match to TRBD1 (5 bases). Germline values: CDR1 LNHNV, CDR2 YYDKDF (reference sequence). The CDR3 runs 15 residues. V lost 1 base to trimming and J lost 5 bases, with 14 bases between them. CDR3 region: CATSRGGGGWTEAFF. The CDR3 nucleotides are TGTGCCACCAGCAGAGGGGGCGGAGGCTGGACTGAAGCTTTCTTT. Based on the CDR3 plus reference TRBV15 and TRBJ1-1, the full variable domain is DAMVIQNPRYQVTQFGKPVTLSCSQTLNHNVMYWYQQKSSQAPKLLFHYYDKDFNNEADTPDNFQSRRPNTSFCFLDIRSPGLGDTAMYLCATSRGGGGWTEAFFGQGTRLTVV.

This chain joins TRBV11-2 and TRBJ2-3; 7 nucleotides align to TRBD1. CDR1 is SGHAT and CDR2 is FQNNGV in the germline V gene. Unmatched junction bases numbered 5, after V lost 4 bases and J lost 1 base. The CDR3 loop spans 15 amino acids. The CDR3 DNA reads TGTGCCAGCAGCTATACCGGGACAGGCACAGATACGCAGTATTTT. It encodes CASSYTGTGTDTQYF.

This clone was seen once. This chain links TRBV11-1 with TRBJ2-2; D may be TRBD1 or TRBD2 (6 bases each). The germline gives CDR1 SGHAT, CDR2 FQDESV (reference sequence). V was cut by 6 bases and J by 4 bases, with 9 bases left in between. The CDR3 is made up of 13 amino acids. The CDR3 reads CASSRGRTGELFF. DNA of the CDR3: TGTGCCAGCAGTCGGGGGCGCACCGGGGAGCTGTTTTTT.

The chain recombines TRBV28 with TRBJ1-1, with D perhaps matching TRBD1 (5 bases). CDR3 length equals 15 residues. The V gene lost 6 bases and the J gene lost 4 bases, with 18 bases spanning the gap. Germline lookup yields CDR1 MDHEN and CDR2 SYDVKM. This chain's CDR3 is CASRGPGSLFTEAFF. The CDR3 DNA sequence: TGTGCCAGCAGGGGCCCAGGGAGTCTATTCACTGAAGCTTTCTTT.

This chain connects TRBV10-3 to TRBJ2-7; D is unresolved. Germline CDR1 is ENHRY and CDR2 is SYGVKD. The germline V and J ends were trimmed by 4 bases and 1 base, with 8 bases remaining between them. This CDR3 is 13 amino acids long. The CDR3, as DNA: TGTGCCATCAGTGTGATCGGATCCTACGAGCAGTACTTC. It is translated as CAISVIGSYEQYF.

The chain is built from TRBV18 and TRBJ2-1; 13 nucleotides line up with TRBD2. V shed 5 bases, J shed 8 bases, and the junction held 6 bases outside the gene matches. This CDR3 region has 15 residues. Germline loops: CDR1 KGHSH, CDR2 LQKENI. CDR3 bases: TGTGCCAGCTCAGCCCGACTAGCGGGAGGCGATGAGCAGTTCTTC. It codes for CASSARLAGGDEQFF.

This clone was found a few times. This chain connects TRBV6-1 to TRBJ2-6; unclear D gene. The CDR3 is 14 amino acids. Trimming pared 7 bases from V and 0 bases from J, leaving 7 bases between. Germline loops: CDR1 MNHNS, CDR2 SASEGT. CDR3 loop: CASNRRSGANVLTF. In nucleotides, the CDR3 is TGTGCCAGCAACCGCCGCTCTGGGGCCAACGTCCTGACTTTC.

The table lists this clone with a count of one. Other DNA sequences within the sample encode an identical CDR3. The gene calls are TRBV18 and TRBJ2-7; TRBD1 aligns across 8 bases. V dropped 6 bases and J dropped 2; count of bases not matched to a gene: 6. The CDR3 is 14 residues long. CDR1 KGHSH and CDR2 LQKENI come from the germline V gene. The CDR3 DNA reads as TGTGCCAGCTCCCCCGGGACAGGCGCCTACGAGCAGTACTTC. Translated, it gives CASSPGTGAYEQYF.

J is TRBJ2-7 and V is TRBV5-1; TRBD2 agrees at 8 bases. V shed 0 bases, J shed 6 bases, and the junction held 5 bases outside the gene matches. The CDR3 spans 14 residues. Germline V gene sequence: CDR1 SGHRS, CDR2 YFSETQ. The CDR3 DNA reads as TGCGCCAGCAGCTTGGCAGCGGGAGTTGGCGAGCAGTACTTC. Its translation is CASSLAAGVGEQYF.

The table lists this clone with a few counts. The V gene is TRBV28, the J gene TRBJ2-7; 11 bases line up with TRBD1. The CDR3 loop spans 14 amino acids. CDR1 is MDHEN, CDR2 SYDVKM, per germline. Trimming at V came to 3 bases and at J to 3 bases, leaving 1 base not matched to a gene. The CDR3 loop is CASSLGQGVYEQYF. In nucleotides, the CDR3 is TGTGCCAGCAGTTTGGGACAGGGGGTCTACGAGCAGTACTTC. Full variable domain (missing parts from reference TRBV28 and TRBJ2-7): DVKVTQSSRYLVKRTGEKVFLECVQDMDHENMFWYRQDPGLGLRLIYFSYDVKMKEKGDIPEGYSVSREKKERFSLILESASTNQTSMYLCASSLGQGVYEQYFGPGTRLTVT.

The chain is built from TRBV7-8 and TRBJ2-5; 8 bases map to TRBD2. J gave up 1 base and V 5 bases, and 6 bases lay outside the gene matches. The CDR3 runs 15 residues. CDR1 and CDR2 from the germline V gene are SGHVS and FQNEAQ. CDR3 residues: CASSALAGTQETQYF. CDR3 sequence (DNA): TGTGCCAGCAGCGCCCTAGCGGGCACCCAAGAGACCCAGTACTTC. The whole variable domain, remainder taken from reference TRBV7-8 and TRBJ2-5, is GAGVSQSPRYKVAKRGQDVALRCDPISGHVSLFWYQQALGQGPEFLTYFQNEAQLDKSGLPSDRFFAERPEGSVSTLKIQRTQQEDSAVYLCASSALAGTQETQYFGPGTRLLVL.

This clone has a single count. The chain couples TRBV4-1 to TRBJ2-1; tentative D call: TRBD2 (5 bases). This CDR3 has 14 residues. CDR1 is MGHRA, CDR2 YSYEKL, per germline. V was pared by 4 bases and J by 3 bases, with 10 bases between. CDR3 region: CASSRGGSYNEQFF. The CDR3 DNA follows: TGCGCCAGCAGCCGCGGAGGAAGCTACAATGAGCAGTTCTTC.